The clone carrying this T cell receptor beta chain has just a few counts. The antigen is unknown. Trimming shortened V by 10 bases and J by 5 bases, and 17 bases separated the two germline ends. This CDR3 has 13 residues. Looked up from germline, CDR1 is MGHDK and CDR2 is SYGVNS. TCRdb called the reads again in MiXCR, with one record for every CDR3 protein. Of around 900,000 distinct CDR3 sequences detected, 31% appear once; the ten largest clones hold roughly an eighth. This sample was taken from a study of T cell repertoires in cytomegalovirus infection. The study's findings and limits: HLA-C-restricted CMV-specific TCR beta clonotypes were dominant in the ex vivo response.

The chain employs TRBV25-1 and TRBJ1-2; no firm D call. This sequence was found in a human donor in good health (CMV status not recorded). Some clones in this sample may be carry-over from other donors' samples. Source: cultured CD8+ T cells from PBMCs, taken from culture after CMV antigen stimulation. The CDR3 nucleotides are TGTGCCACCACCGACGTGGGCCCATATGGCTACACCTTC. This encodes CATTDVGPYGYTF.